A single sample is the source of the 10 T cell receptor beta chains below, sequenced in a study of blood T cell repertoires in COVID-19. The protocol was immunoSEQ multiplex PCR, while the TCRdb copy is restricted to in-frame clones and leaves out a portion. The repertoire holds some 360,000 clones, with 88% as singletons. Sequenced input: PBMCs or T cells enriched from blood (not recorded which). The receptors were gathered from a woman aged 25 to 39 who had been exposed to COVID-19.

V gene TRBV5-1 combines with J gene TRBJ1-4; tentatively, D is TRBD1 (5 bases). Per the germline V gene, CDR1 is SGHRS and CDR2 is YFSETQ. Deletions cut 3 bases from V and 7 bases from J, with 13 bases between. There are 14 residues in the CDR3. The CDR3 DNA reads as TGCGCCAGCAGCTCGGGGGTAATTGGTGAAAAACTGTTTTTT. This encodes CASSSGVIGEKLFF.

The V gene is TRBV6-4, the J gene TRBJ2-1; the D gene is possibly TRBD2 (8 bases). Germline V lookup: CDR1 MRHNA, CDR2 SNTAGT. CDR3 length: 20 residues. Trimming stripped 0 bases from V and 1 base from J, with 22 bases between. The CDR3 region has the DNA TGTGCCAGCAGTGACTCCCACAGGGGAAGGACTAGCTGGTCCTACAATGAGCAGTTCTTC. Translated: CASSDSHRGRTSWSYNEQFF.

The V and J genes are TRBV19 and TRBJ1-1; D ambiguous. This CDR3 has 13 amino acids. The germline V gene has CDR1 LNHDA and CDR2 SQIVND (reference sequence). The V end lost 3 bases, the J end lost 1 base, and 6 bases lay between the germline ends. As DNA, the CDR3 is TGTGCCAGTAGTATCACAGCGAACACTGAAGCTTTCTTT. Encoded protein: CASSITANTEAFF.

V and J are TRBV6-5 and TRBJ2-3; TRBD1 aligns across 7 bases. The V gene's germline CDR1 is MNHEY and CDR2 SVGAGI. The length of the CDR3 is 11 residues. J was trimmed by 9 bases and V by 7 bases; bases with no gene match: 4. DNA for the CDR3: TGTGCCAGCAACCGGGACAGAACGCAGTATTTT. Translating it yields CASNRDRTQYF.

V usage is TRBV6-5 and J usage is TRBJ2-2, with TRBD2 as a possible D gene (7 bases). Germline CDR1 MNHEY, CDR2 SVGAGI. The CDR3 runs to 13 residues. V lost 10 bases and J 7 bases, leaving 16 bases between the germline ends. The CDR3 loop is CATKGGDGGELFF. The DNA of the CDR3 is TGTGCCACTAAGGGGGGGGACGGCGGGGAGCTGTTTTTT.

A few counts support this clone. The J gene is TRBJ1-3, the V gene TRBV10-2, with a possible D match to TRBD1 (5 bases). The CDR3 is 16 amino acids. Trimming shortened V by 4 bases and J by 2 bases, and 15 bases separated the two germline ends. The germline V gene encodes CDR1 WSHSY and CDR2 SAAADI. The CDR3 reads CASSGGLFPAGNTIYF. The DNA of the CDR3 is TGCGCCAGCAGTGGGGGACTTTTTCCGGCTGGAAACACCATATATTTT.

The V gene is TRBV11-2, the J gene TRBJ1-5; D gene unclear. CDR1 is SGHAT, CDR2 FQNNGV, per germline. CDR3 length: 13 residues. Trimming took off 1 base at V and 5 bases at J, with 6 bases between the two ends. CDR3: CASSLGPDQPQHF. The CDR3 DNA sequence: TGTGCCAGCAGCTTAGGGCCAGATCAGCCCCAGCATTTT.

CDR3 bases: TGTGCCAGCAGTGAAACTAGCGGGGACTACAATGAGCAGTTCTTC. Its protein product is CASSETSGDYNEQFF. V usage is TRBV6-4 and J usage is TRBJ2-1; TRBD2 aligns across 10 bases. The CDR3 is 15 residues long. V dropped 3 bases and J dropped 3; count of bases not matched to a gene: 2. CDR1 MRHNA and CDR2 SNTAGT come from the germline V gene.

The rearrangement joins TRBV11-2 to TRBJ2-5, with 14 positions matching TRBD2. The CDR3 extends over 17 amino acids. The V gene end was trimmed by 9 bases and the J gene end by 4 bases; junction bases not matched to a gene: 13. CDR1 SGHAT and CDR2 FQNNGV come from the germline V gene. This CDR3 reads CASAGGLAGVFRETQYF. The CDR3 DNA reads TGTGCCAGTGCGGGGGGACTAGCGGGAGTATTTCGAGAGACCCAGTACTTC.

The chain is built from TRBV6-5 and TRBJ2-1; D is perhaps TRBD1 (6 bases). With 8 bases removed from V and 11 bases from J, the gap between germline ends came to 13 bases. This CDR3 contains 11 residues. Germline values: CDR1 MNHEY, CDR2 SVGAGI. In DNA, the CDR3 is TGTGCCAGCCAGGGGTCCGCCAAGCAGTTCTTC. Translating gives CASQGSAKQFF.